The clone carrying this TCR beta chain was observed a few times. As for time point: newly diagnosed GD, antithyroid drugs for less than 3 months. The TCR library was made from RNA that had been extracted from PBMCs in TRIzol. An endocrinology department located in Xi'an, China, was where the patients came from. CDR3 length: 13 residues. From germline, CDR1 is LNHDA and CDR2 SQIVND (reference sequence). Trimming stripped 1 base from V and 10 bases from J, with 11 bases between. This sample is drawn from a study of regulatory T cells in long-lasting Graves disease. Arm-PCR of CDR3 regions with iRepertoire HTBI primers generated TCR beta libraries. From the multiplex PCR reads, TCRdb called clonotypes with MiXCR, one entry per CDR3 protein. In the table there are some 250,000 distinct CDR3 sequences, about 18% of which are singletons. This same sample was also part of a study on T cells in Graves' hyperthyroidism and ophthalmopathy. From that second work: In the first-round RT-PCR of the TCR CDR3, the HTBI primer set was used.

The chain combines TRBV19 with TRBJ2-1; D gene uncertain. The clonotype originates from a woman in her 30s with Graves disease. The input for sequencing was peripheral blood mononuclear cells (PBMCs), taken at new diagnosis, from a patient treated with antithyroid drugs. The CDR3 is CASSIGRVREQFF. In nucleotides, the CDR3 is TGTGCCAGTAGTATAGGTAGGGTTCGAGAGCAGTTCTTC.